The 30 T cell receptor beta chains below were found in one sample sequenced in a study of read filtering for tumor transcriptome and immune sequencing. The library was built from roughly 400 ng RNA with molecular barcoded adaptors for alpha/delta and beta/gamma chains. MiXCR, run by TCRdb on the reads, gives a single entry per CDR3 protein. The sample records about 86,000 distinct CDR3 sequences, 10% to 15% being singletons. The sample consisted of a population of CD138-negative cells sorted from bone marrow. These receptors were taken from a donor aged 40 or older with multiple myeloma.

With regard to this clonotype: With a far larger clone one base away, a read error is the likely cause. Here the CDR3 omits its conserved ending phenylalanine or tryptophan, so a read error is the likely source. The chain joins TRBV6-2 or TRBV6-3 to TRBJ2-3, with D possibly being TRBD1 (7 bases). The germline gives CDR1 MNHEY, CDR2 SVGEGT. V lost 8 bases and J lost 0, with 24 bases in between. The CDR3 length is 18 residues. CDR3 amino acids: CASPRGQGEATSTDTQYL. CDR3 bases: TGTGCCAGCCCTAGGGGGCAGGGGGAGGCAACTAGCACAGATACGCAGTATTTA.

The chain uses TRBV30 and TRBJ2-4; perhaps TRBD1 as D (6 bases). There are 13 residues in the CDR3. V was shortened by 1 base and J by 7 bases, with 11 bases between the two germline ends. CDR1 and CDR2 (germline): GTSNPN, SVGIG (reference sequence). The CDR3 reads CAWSAVRGNIQYF. The CDR3 DNA sequence: TGTGCCTGGAGTGCGGTCAGGGGCAACATTCAGTACTTC.

This clonotype was counted many times. The rearrangement uses TRBV11-2 and TRBJ2-7; TRBD2 is a possible D gene (5 bases). Between the trimmed V and J ends, which lost 1 base and 7 bases, there was a span of 11 bases. The CDR3 runs to 13 residues. Germline V gene lookup returns CDR1 SGHAT and CDR2 FQNNGV. The CDR3: CASSLVEGLEQYF. For the CDR3, the DNA is TGTGCCAGCAGCTTAGTAGAGGGCCTTGAGCAGTACTTC.

This clonotype has ten or more counts. The CDR3 here is CSVGGFGTEAFF. DNA of the CDR3: TGCAGCGTTGGCGGGTTTGGCACTGAAGCTTTCTTT. The chain links TRBV29-1 to TRBJ1-1; D is undetermined. The CDR3 runs 12 residues. V was pared by 4 bases and J by 4 bases, with 10 bases between. Germline CDR1 is SQVTM and CDR2 is ANQGSEA.

Concerning this clonotype itself: This sequence may be a read error, since a much larger clone differs from it by one base. Likely a read error: the CDR3 ends without its conserved phenylalanine or tryptophan. The chain has TRBV6-5 and TRBJ2-3, with D hard to call. V dropped 2 bases and J dropped 4 bases, with 7 bases sitting between them. The CDR3 contains 13 residues. Germline CDR1 is MNHEY and CDR2 is SVGAGI. The CDR3 nucleotides are TGTGCCAGCAGTTACGGTGCGGCAGATACGCAGTATTCT. Translation gives CASSYGAADTQYS.

A note on this clonotype: Germline is not matched at one junction end, which may reflect a read error. The V and J genes are TRBV5-1 and TRBJ2-7, with D possibly TRBD1 on 6 matching bases. Germline-derived CDR1 and CDR2 are SGHRS and YFSETQ. This CDR3 comprises 15 residues. The CDR3 here is CVSSLESIQGYGQYF. The CDR3 nucleotides are TGCGTCAGCAGCTTGGAAAGCATACAGGGATACGGGCAGTACTTC. Based on the CDR3 plus reference TRBV5-1 and TRBJ2-7, the full variable domain is KAGVTQTPRYLIKTRGQQVTLSCSPISGHRSVSWYQQTPGQGLQFLFEYFSETQRNKGNFPGRFSGRQFSNSRSEMNVSTLELGDSALYLCVSSLESIQGYGQYFGPGTRLTVT.

This clonotype was counted ten times or more. The CDR3 coding sequence is TGTGCCAGCAGCGACGGGCGATACAATGAGCAGTTCTTC. Translating it yields CASSDGRYNEQFF. The chain has TRBV2 and TRBJ2-1, with D uncertain. The V end lost 6 bases, the J end lost 4 bases, and 10 bases lay between the germline ends. The CDR3 is 13 residues long. The germline CDR1 and CDR2 sequences are SNHLY and FYNNEI. Drawing the rest from reference TRBV2 and TRBJ2-1, the complete variable domain is EPEVTQTPSHQVTQMGQEVILRCVPISNHLYFYWYRQILGQKVEFLVSFYNNEISEKSEIFDDQFSVERPDGSNFTLKIRSTKLEDSAMYFCASSDGRYNEQFFGPGTRLTVL.

For this clonotype: A single base separates this from a much larger clone, so it may be a read error. The chain has TRBV6-2 or TRBV6-3 and TRBJ2-7, with D uncertain. Germline V gene sequence: CDR1 MNHEY, CDR2 SVGEGT. CDR3 size: 14 residues. CDR3 sequence reads: CAGSEAGYSYEQYF. The CDR3 DNA sequence: TGTGCCGGCAGTGAGGCAGGATACTCCTACGAGCAGTACTTC.

V usage is TRBV6-2 or TRBV6-3 and J usage is TRBJ1-1; the D gene is possibly TRBD1 (5 bases). CDR3 length: 14 amino acids. Deletions cut 7 bases from V and 3 bases from J, with 15 bases between. In germline, CDR1 is MNHEY, CDR2 SVGEGT. The CDR3 here is CASTEWGRDTEAFF. The DNA of the CDR3 is TGTGCCAGCACTGAATGGGGGAGGGACACTGAAGCTTTCTTT.

On this clonotype itself: It may be a read error: a sequence one base away is much more abundant. The V call is TRBV20-1, the J call TRBJ2-1; 14 bases match TRBD2. There are 14 residues in the CDR3. Germline V gene data show CDR1 as DFQATT and CDR2 as SNEGSKA (reference sequence). This chain's CDR3 is CSAGTSGSFGGQFF. The CDR3 DNA reads as TGCAGTGCTGGGACTAGCGGGAGCTTTGGGGGGCAGTTTTTC.

In this sample, this clonotype turned up many times. The chain's CDR3 is CASSLAVDTRGGYTF. The DNA for the CDR3 is TGCGCCAGCAGCTTGGCCGTGGACACCCGGGGAGGCTACACCTTC. The V gene is TRBV5-1, the J gene TRBJ1-2; D is perhaps TRBD1 (5 bases). The CDR3 has 15 residues. Germline lookup yields CDR1 SGHRS and CDR2 YFSETQ. The V gene lost 0 bases and the J gene lost 8 bases, with 17 bases spanning the gap.

This clonotype was counted only a few times. Compared with germline, one end of the junction differs, possibly owing to a read error. The chain joins TRBV7-3 to TRBJ2-1; the match to TRBD1 covers 8 bases. The CDR3 consists of 13 residues. Looked up from germline, CDR1 is SGHTA and CDR2 is FQGTGA. This chain's CDR3 is CASSTQGANGQFF. The CDR3 DNA is TGTGCCAGCAGCACGCAGGGGGCTAATGGGCAGTTCTTC.

This clonotype was seen at least ten times. The CDR3 DNA is TGTGCCAGCAGCCCCAACGGGGGGGGTGGGGAGACCCAGTACTTC. Its protein product is CASSPNGGGGETQYF. This chain links TRBV7-3 with TRBJ2-5, with TRBD2 matching over 8 bases. Per germline, CDR1 SGHTA and CDR2 FQGTGA. The CDR3 extends over 15 amino acids. After removal of 5 bases from V and 5 bases from J, the junction contained 10 bases not matched to a gene.

This clonotype was seen repeatedly, ten times or more. The V gene is TRBV3-1, the J gene TRBJ1-1; no reliable D call. V gave up 1 base and J gave up 6 bases, with 12 bases separating them. This CDR3 has 14 residues. Germline CDR1 is LGHDT and CDR2 is YNNKEL (reference sequence). In DNA form, the CDR3 reads TGTGCCAGCAGCCAAGGCGGACCGGGAGCTGAAGCTTTCTTT. Amino acids: CASSQGGPGAEAFF.

This clonotype appeared many times. The gene calls are TRBV11-3 and TRBJ1-1, with D tentatively TRBD1 (6 bases). This CDR3 has 14 residues. Looked up from germline, CDR1 is SGHNT and CDR2 is YENEEA. The V and J ends lost 6 bases and 4 bases respectively, with 15 bases between them. Here the CDR3 DNA reads TGTGCCAGCAGTCACGGGCAGGGGAGCACTGAAGCTTTCTTT. Protein sequence: CASSHGQGSTEAFF. Variable domain in full (rest from reference TRBV11-3 and TRBJ1-1): EAGVVQSPRYKIIEKKQPVAFWCNPISGHNTLYWYLQNLGQGPELLIRYENEEAVDDSQLPKDRFSAERLKGVDSTLKIQPAELGDSAVYLCASSHGQGSTEAFFGQGTRLTVV.

This clonotype occurred a few times. The chain couples TRBV29-1 to TRBJ2-2; 7 bases are a match to TRBD2. This CDR3 contains 14 residues. V was clipped by 6 bases and J by 1 base; unmatched bases: 5. CDR1 and CDR2 (germline): SQVTM, ANQGSEA. The CDR3 spells CSVATSLNTGELFF. CDR3 sequence (DNA): TGCAGCGTCGCGACTAGCCTGAACACCGGGGAGCTGTTTTTT.

Notes on this clonotype: It is likely a read error: a sequence one base away is far more abundant. J is TRBJ2-1 and V is TRBV6-6, with 9 bases lining up with TRBD1. The CDR3 totals 12 residues. In germline, CDR1 is MNHNY, CDR2 SVGAGI (reference sequence). In DNA, the CDR3 is TGTGCCAGCAGGGACAGGGGCAATGAGCAGCTCTTC. Its translation: CASRDRGNEQLF.

This clonotype was counted many times. This rearrangement joins TRBV11-2 to TRBJ2-7; D is tentatively TRBD1 or TRBD2 (6 bases each). V was trimmed by 3 bases and J by 4 bases, leaving 13 bases between them. Germline V gene sequence: CDR1 SGHAT, CDR2 FQNNGV. This CDR3 comprises 14 residues. CDR3 nucleotides: TGTGCCAGCAGCTTGGGGGGCCTATTATACGAGCAGTACTTC. Protein sequence: CASSLGGLLYEQYF.

This chain connects TRBV6-6 to TRBJ2-7; D may match TRBD1 or TRBD2 (5 bases each). This CDR3 is 12 amino acids long. The ends were cut back, 2 bases at V and 6 bases at J, with 8 bases in the middle. Germline CDR1 and CDR2: MNHNY and SVGAGI (reference sequence). The CDR3 coding sequence is TGTGCCAGCAGTTACGGGGGTCGCGAGCAGTACTTC. Protein sequence: CASSYGGREQYF.

The chain has TRBV12-3 or TRBV12-4 and TRBJ1-2, with D possibly being TRBD1 (5 bases). The CDR3 contains 12 residues. Deletions cut 3 bases from V and 5 bases from J, with 7 bases between. CDR3 in DNA: TGTGCCAGCAGTTTGGAGGGGTATGGCTACACCTTC. Translation: CASSLEGYGYTF.

This clonotype has ten or more counts. The chain couples TRBV5-1 to TRBJ1-1; TRBD1 might be the D (5 bases). CDR3 length: 15 amino acids. Per the germline V gene, CDR1 is SGHRS and CDR2 is YFSETQ. Trimming left V 2 bases short and J 6 bases short, with 17 bases between. The CDR3: CASSFQAGGYPEAFF. In nucleotides, the CDR3 is TGCGCCAGCAGCTTCCAGGCGGGGGGTTACCCTGAAGCTTTCTTT.

Comment on this clonotype: No conserved phenylalanine or tryptophan is present at the end of the CDR3, so a read error is the likely explanation. The DNA is omitted, as the CDR3 cannot be located on it reliably, and the CDR3 follows TCRdb's listing. The chain carries TRBV28 and TRBJ2-1; the DNA was not compared with TRBD1, the D call given in the table. CDR1 MDHEN and CDR2 SYDVKM come from the germline V gene. The CDR3 extends over 16 residues, inclusive of both ends. CDR3 protein: CASSPAPGALVYEQIY.

This clonotype came up many times. The chain combines TRBV5-1 with TRBJ2-1, with 8 bases fitting TRBD1. V lost 3 bases, J lost 8 bases, and 13 bases stayed unmatched. The germline CDR1 and CDR2 sequences are SGHRS and YFSETQ. The CDR3 has 16 residues. The CDR3 region has the DNA TGCGCCAGCAGCTCAACTTTCGGACAGGGATATGATGAGCAGTTCTTC. Protein sequence: CASSSTFGQGYDEQFF.

This clonotype was seen at least ten times. The V call is TRBV2, the J call TRBJ2-3, with TRBD2 matching over 8 bases. CDR1 and CDR2 (germline): SNHLY, FYNNEI. V lost 8 bases and J lost 5; bases outside the gene matches: 9. This CDR3 is built from 14 residues. The CDR3 sequence is CASATGGPVDTQYF. Written as DNA, the CDR3 is TGTGCCAGCGCCACGGGAGGGCCAGTAGATACGCAGTATTTT. Using reference TRBV2 and TRBJ2-3 for the parts outside the CDR3, the full variable domain is EPEVTQTPSHQVTQMGQEVILRCVPISNHLYFYWYRQILGQKVEFLVSFYNNEISEKSEIFDDQFSVERPDGSNFTLKIRSTKLEDSAMYFCASATGGPVDTQYFGPGTRLTVL.

This clonotype was detected ten times or more. The chain is built from TRBV5-1 and TRBJ2-5; 11 nucleotides line up with TRBD2. Trimming at V came to 5 bases and at J to 3 bases, leaving 0 bases not matched to a gene. CDR3 length: 13 amino acids. The germline gives CDR1 SGHRS, CDR2 YFSETQ. CDR3 nucleotide sequence: TGCGCCAGCAGACTAGCGGGAGAAGAGACCCAGTACTTC. Protein sequence: CASRLAGEETQYF.

This clonotype was picked up many times. The chain carries TRBV6-1 and TRBJ2-3, with D uncertain. CDR1 is MNHNS and CDR2 is SASEGT in the germline V gene. There are 13 residues in the CDR3. Trimming took 8 bases from V and 2 from J, leaving 11 bases between them. CDR3 sequence reads: CASQMDPTDTQYF. In DNA form, the CDR3 reads TGTGCCAGCCAAATGGACCCCACAGATACGCAGTATTTT.

This clonotype occurred many times. The chain uses TRBV20-1 and TRBJ2-1; the D is unclear. Germline V gene lookup returns CDR1 DFQATT and CDR2 SNEGSKA (reference sequence). The CDR3 has 13 residues. The V end was cut by 6 bases, the J end by 7 bases, with 16 bases between. The CDR3 bases are TGCAGTGCCCCAAAAGTTCAGAGGAATGAGCAGTTCTTC. Encoded protein: CSAPKVQRNEQFF.

The sample holds a few counts of this clonotype. The junction shows a germline mismatch at one end, possibly a read error. The gene calls are TRBV29-1 and TRBJ1-2, with D uncertain. Germline V gene sequence: CDR1 SQVTM, CDR2 ANQGSEA. The CDR3 runs to 16 residues. The CDR3 region is CSVEDEGGEKVHGCTF. The DNA of the CDR3 is TGCAGCGTTGAAGATGAAGGCGGGGAGAAAGTTCACGGCTGCACCTTC.

This clonotype has at least ten counts. The junction departs from germline at one end; a sequencing error may be responsible. The V and J genes are TRBV29-1 and TRBJ1-2; D gene uncertain. The CDR3 contains 12 residues. In germline, CDR1 is SQVTM, CDR2 ANQGSEA. The CDR3 loop reads CSVKSGHPQDAF. CDR3 nucleotide sequence: TGCAGCGTCAAAAGTGGGCACCCGCAGGACGCCTTC.

This clonotype was seen a few times. The V and J genes are TRBV29-1 and TRBJ2-5; 7 positions match TRBD2. V lost 5 bases and J lost 5; bases outside the gene matches: 8. The germline CDR1 and CDR2 sequences are SQVTM and ANQGSEA. This CDR3 has 13 residues. CDR3 residues: CSVSTRLAETQYF. Written as DNA, the CDR3 is TGCAGCGTTTCAACCCGACTAGCTGAGACCCAGTACTTC.